Here is one T cell receptor delta chain with its context. Its antigen remains unidentified. The template was reverse-transcribed extracted RNA. Multiplex PCR used pooled V-gene forward primers and a constant-region reverse primer to amplify CDR3s. TCRdb re-called the multiplex PCR reads using CATT. Found here are 45,000 to 75,000 delta-chain clones, about 16% of them singletons; the top ten hold about 0.4%. The data stem from a study of Vδ1+ human thymocytes. Alphabeta T cells were depleted, then CD3+ Vdelta1+ Vdelta2- thymocytes were FACS-sorted. The CDR3 has 21 residues. V was pared by 5 bases and J by 0 bases, with 23 bases of the junction left unmatched. Germline-derived CDR1 and CDR2 are TSWWSYY and QGS. Study findings and constraints: TRG sequences recurred across donors, whereas TRD sequences stayed essentially private. Thymic TRG and TRD repertoires appeared highly polyclonal. Despite high sort purity, approximately 21% of thymic T cell receptor delta sequences were Vdelta2.

This receptor was obtained from a girl under three years old who had congenital heart surgery. The sequencing input was Vdelta1+ gamma-delta thymocytes from the thymus. As for subset: FACS-sorted CD3+ TCRalphabeta- TCRVdelta1+ TCRVdelta2- thymocytes. V usage is TRDV1 and J usage is TRDJ1; 8 positions match TRDD3. CDR3 protein: CALGNKKEARDWGPYTDKLIF. CDR3 coding DNA: TGTGCTCTTGGGAACAAAAAGGAGGCCCGAGACTGGGGGCCCTACACCGATAAACTCATCTTT.